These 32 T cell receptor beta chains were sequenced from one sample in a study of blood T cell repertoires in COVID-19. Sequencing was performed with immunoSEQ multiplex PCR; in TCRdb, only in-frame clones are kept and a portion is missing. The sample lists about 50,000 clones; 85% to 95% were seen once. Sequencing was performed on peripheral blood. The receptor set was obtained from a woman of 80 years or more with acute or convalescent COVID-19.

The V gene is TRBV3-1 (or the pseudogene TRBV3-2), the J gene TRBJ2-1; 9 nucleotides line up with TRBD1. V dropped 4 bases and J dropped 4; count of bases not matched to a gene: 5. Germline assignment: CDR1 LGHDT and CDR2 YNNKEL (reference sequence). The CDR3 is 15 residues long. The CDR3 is CASSPRDRAYNEQFF. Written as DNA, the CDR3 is TGTGCCAGCAGCCCCCGGGACAGGGCATACAATGAGCAGTTCTTC.

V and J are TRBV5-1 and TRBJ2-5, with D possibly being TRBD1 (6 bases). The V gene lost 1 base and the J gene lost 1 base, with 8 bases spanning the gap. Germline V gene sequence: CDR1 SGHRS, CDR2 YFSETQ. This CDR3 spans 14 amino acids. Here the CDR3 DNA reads TGCGCCAGCAGCTTGTCAGGGGTCCAAGAGACCCAGTACTTC. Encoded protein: CASSLSGVQETQYF.

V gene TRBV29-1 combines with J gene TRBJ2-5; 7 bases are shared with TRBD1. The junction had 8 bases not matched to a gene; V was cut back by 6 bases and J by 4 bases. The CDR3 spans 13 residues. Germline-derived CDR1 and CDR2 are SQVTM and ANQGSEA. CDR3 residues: CSVPATGAETQYF. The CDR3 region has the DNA TGCAGCGTACCAGCCACAGGGGCAGAGACCCAGTACTTC.

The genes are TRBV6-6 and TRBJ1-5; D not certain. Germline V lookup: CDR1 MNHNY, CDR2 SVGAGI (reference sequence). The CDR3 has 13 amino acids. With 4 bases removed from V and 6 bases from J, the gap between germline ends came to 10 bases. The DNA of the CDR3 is TGTGCCAGCAGTTGGGGAGAGGGTCAGCCCCAGCATTTT. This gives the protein CASSWGEGQPQHF.

CDR3 residues: CASSRTQSNQPQHF. The CDR3 nucleotides are TGTGCCAGCAGCCGGACTCAGAGCAATCAGCCCCAGCATTTT. The chain recombines TRBV16 with TRBJ1-5; D gene uncertain. Germline lookup yields CDR1 KGHSY and CDR2 FQNENV. The germline V and J ends were trimmed by 4 bases and 1 base, with 8 bases remaining between them. This CDR3 has 14 residues.

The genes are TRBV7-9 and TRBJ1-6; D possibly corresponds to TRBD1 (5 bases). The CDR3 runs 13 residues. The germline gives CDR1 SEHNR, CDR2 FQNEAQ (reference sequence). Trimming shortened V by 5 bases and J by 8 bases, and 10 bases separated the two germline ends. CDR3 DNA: TGTGCCAGCAGCCAATCAGGGTATTCACCCCTCCACTTT. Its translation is CASSQSGYSPLHF.

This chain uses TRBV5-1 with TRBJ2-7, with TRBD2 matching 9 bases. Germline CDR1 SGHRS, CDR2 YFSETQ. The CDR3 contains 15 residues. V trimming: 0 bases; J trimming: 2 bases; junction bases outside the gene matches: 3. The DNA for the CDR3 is TGCGCCAGCAGCTTGGCTCGCGGGAGGGCCTACGAGCAGTACTTC. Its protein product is CASSLARGRAYEQYF. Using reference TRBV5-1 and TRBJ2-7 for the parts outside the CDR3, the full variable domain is KAGVTQTPRYLIKTRGQQVTLSCSPISGHRSVSWYQQTPGQGLQFLFEYFSETQRNKGNFPGRFSGRQFSNSRSEMNVSTLELGDSALYLCASSLARGRAYEQYFGPGTRLTVT.

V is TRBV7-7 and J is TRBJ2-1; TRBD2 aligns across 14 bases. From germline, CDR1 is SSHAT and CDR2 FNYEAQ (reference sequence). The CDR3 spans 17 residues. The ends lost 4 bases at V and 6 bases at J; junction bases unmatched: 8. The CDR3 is CASSSEAGTSGSNEQFF. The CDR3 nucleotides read TGTGCCAGCAGCTCCGAAGCCGGGACTAGCGGGAGCAATGAGCAGTTCTTC.

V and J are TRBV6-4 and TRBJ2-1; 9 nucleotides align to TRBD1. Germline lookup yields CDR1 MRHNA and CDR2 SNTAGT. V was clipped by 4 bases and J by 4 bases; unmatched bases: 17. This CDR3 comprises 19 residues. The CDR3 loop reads CASSGATGQGWEKYNEQFF. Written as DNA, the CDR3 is TGTGCCAGCAGTGGCGCCACGGGACAGGGATGGGAGAAGTACAATGAGCAGTTCTTC.

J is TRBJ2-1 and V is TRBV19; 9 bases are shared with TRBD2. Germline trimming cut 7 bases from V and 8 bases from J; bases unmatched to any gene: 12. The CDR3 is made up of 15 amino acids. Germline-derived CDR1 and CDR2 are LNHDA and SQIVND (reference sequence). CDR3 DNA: TGTGCCAGTACTCGAGGGGCTAGCGGGAACGATGAGCAGTTCTTC. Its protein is CASTRGASGNDEQFF.

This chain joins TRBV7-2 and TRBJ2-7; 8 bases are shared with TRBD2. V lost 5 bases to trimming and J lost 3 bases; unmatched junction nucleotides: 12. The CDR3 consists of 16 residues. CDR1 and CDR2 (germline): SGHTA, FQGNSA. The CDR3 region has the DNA TGTGCCAGCAGCCCATCGGGAGGGGTTGGTGTCTACGAGCAGTACTTC. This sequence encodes CASSPSGGVGVYEQYF.

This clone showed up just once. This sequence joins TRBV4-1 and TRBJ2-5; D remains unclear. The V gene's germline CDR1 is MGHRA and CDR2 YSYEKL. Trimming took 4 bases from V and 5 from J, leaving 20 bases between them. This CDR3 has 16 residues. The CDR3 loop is CASSLSPTDVGETQYF. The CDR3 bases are TGCGCCAGCAGCCTATCACCGACCGACGTCGGGGAGACCCAGTACTTC.

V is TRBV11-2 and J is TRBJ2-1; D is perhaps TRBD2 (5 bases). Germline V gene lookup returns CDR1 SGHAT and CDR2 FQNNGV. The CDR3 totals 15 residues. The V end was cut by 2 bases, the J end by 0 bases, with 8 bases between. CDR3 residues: CASSLTGSSYNEQFF. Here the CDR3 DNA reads TGTGCCAGCAGCTTAACGGGGAGCTCCTACAATGAGCAGTTCTTC.

CDR3 coding DNA: TGTGCCAGCAGCCAAGACGGGACAGGGGGCACGGGAACTGAAGCTTTCTTT. Translated: CASSQDGTGGTGTEAFF. The rearrangement links TRBV4-2 to TRBJ1-1; TRBD1 aligns across 12 bases. Germline CDR1 and CDR2: LGHNA and YNFKEQ. With 0 bases clipped from V and 5 bases from J, the junction kept 7 bases outside the gene matches. The CDR3 spans 17 residues.

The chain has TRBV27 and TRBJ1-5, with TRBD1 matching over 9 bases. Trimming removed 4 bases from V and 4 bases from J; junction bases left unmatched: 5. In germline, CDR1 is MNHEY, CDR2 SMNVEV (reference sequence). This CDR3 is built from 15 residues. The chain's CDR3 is CASSSDRGLNQPQHF. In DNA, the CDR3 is TGTGCCAGCAGTTCGGACAGGGGCCTAAATCAGCCCCAGCATTTT.

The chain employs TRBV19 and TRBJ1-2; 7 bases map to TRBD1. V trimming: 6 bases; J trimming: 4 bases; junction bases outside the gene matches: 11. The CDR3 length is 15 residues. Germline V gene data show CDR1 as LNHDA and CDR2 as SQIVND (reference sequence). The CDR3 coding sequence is TGTGCCAGTAGGATTGCGGACAGGCAGTTCTATGGCTACACCTTC. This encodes CASRIADRQFYGYTF.

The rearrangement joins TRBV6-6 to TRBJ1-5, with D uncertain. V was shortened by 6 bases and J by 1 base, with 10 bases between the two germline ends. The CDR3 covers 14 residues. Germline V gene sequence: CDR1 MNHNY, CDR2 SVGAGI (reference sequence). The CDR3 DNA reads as TGTGCCAGCAGAGGGAGGGTAAGCAATCAGCCCCAGCATTTT. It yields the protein CASRGRVSNQPQHF.

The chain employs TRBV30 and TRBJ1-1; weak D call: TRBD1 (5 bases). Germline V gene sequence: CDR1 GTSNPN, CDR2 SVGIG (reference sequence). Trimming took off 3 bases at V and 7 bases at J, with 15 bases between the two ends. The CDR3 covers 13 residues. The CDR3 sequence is CAWREGGGYEAFF. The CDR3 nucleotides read TGTGCCTGGAGGGAGGGTGGGGGGTATGAAGCTTTCTTT.

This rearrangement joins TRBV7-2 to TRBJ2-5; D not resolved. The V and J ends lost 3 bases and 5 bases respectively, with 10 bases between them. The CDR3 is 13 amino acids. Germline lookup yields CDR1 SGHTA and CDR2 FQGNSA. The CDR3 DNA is TGTGCCAGCAGCTTTGGGCTTGGGGAGACCCAGTACTTC. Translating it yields CASSFGLGETQYF.

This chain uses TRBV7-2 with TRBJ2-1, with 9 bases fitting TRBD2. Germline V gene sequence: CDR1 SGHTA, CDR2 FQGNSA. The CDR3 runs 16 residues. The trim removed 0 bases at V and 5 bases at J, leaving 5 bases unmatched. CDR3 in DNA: TGTGCCAGCAGCTTAGCGGGGAGCGGGGGGAACAATGAGCAGTTCTTC. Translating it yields CASSLAGSGGNNEQFF.

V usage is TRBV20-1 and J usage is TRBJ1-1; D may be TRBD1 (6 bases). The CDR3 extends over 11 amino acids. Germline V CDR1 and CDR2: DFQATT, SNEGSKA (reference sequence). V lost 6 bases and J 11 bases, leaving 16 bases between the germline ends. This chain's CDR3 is CSATSGTPAFF. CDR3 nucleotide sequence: TGCAGTGCCACCTCCGGGACACCTGCTTTCTTT.

The CDR3 protein is CASSLRTGDTEAFF. The CDR3 coding sequence is TGCGCCAGCAGCTTAAGGACAGGGGACACTGAAGCTTTCTTT. The chain is built from TRBV5-1 and TRBJ1-1, with 9 positions matching TRBD1. Germline trimming cut 2 bases from V and 3 bases from J; bases unmatched to any gene: 2. The CDR3 spans 14 residues. Germline lookup yields CDR1 SGHRS and CDR2 YFSETQ. Supplemented by reference TRBV5-1 and TRBJ1-1, the full variable domain reads KAGVTQTPRYLIKTRGQQVTLSCSPISGHRSVSWYQQTPGQGLQFLFEYFSETQRNKGNFPGRFSGRQFSNSRSEMNVSTLELGDSALYLCASSLRTGDTEAFFGQGTRLTVV.

DNA for the CDR3: TGTGCCAGCAGCCTCCACGGACTAGCAGGCGAGCAGTACTTC. The encoded protein is CASSLHGLAGEQYF. This sequence joins TRBV11-3 and TRBJ2-7, with 8 bases aligning to TRBD2. The CDR3 has 14 residues. Germline values: CDR1 SGHNT, CDR2 YENEEA. The junction had 9 bases not matched to a gene; V was cut back by 5 bases and J by 6 bases.

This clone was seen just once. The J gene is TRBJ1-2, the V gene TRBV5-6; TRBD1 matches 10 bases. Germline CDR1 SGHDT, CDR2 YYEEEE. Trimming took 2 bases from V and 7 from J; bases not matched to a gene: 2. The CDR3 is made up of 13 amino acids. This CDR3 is CASSLDRGPGYTF. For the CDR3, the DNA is TGTGCCAGCAGCTTAGACAGGGGGCCTGGCTACACCTTC.

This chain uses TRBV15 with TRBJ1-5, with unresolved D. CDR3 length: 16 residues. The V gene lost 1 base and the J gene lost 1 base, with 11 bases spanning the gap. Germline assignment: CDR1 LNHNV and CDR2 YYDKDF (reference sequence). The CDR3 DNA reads TGTGCCACCAGCAGAGTCGGAGGAAACAGCAATCAGCCCCAGCATTTT. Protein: CATSRVGGNSNQPQHF.

The CDR3 region is CAIGGGDTGELFF. In DNA form, the CDR3 reads TGTGCCATCGGGGGGGGAGACACCGGGGAGCTGTTTTTT. The J gene is TRBJ2-2, the V gene TRBV10-3; 7 nucleotides match TRBD2. The CDR3 extends over 13 amino acids. Germline lookup yields CDR1 ENHRY and CDR2 SYGVKD. The V and J ends lost 8 bases and 3 bases, in that order; junction bases with no gene match: 3.

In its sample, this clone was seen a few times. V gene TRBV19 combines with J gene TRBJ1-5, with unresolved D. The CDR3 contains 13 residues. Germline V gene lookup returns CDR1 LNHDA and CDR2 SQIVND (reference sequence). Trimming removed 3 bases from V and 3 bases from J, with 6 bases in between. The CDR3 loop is CASSMRDNQPQHF. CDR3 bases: TGTGCCAGTAGTATGCGGGACAATCAGCCCCAGCATTTT. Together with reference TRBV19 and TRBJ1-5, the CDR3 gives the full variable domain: DGGITQSPKYLFRKEGQNVTLSCEQNLNHDAMYWYRQDPGQGLRLIYYSQIVNDFQKGDIAEGYSVSREKKESFPLTVTSAQKNPTAFYLCASSMRDNQPQHFGDGTRLSIL.

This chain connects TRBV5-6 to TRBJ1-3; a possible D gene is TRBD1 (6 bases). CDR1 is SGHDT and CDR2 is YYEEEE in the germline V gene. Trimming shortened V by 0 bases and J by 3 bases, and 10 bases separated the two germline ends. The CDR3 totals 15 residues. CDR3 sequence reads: CASSLAGASGNTIYF. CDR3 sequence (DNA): TGTGCCAGCAGCTTGGCAGGGGCGAGTGGAAACACCATATATTTT.

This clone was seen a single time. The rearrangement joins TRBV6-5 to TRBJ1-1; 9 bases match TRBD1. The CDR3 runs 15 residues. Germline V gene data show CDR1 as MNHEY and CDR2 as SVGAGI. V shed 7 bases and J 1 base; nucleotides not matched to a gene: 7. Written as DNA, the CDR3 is TGTGCCAGCACCCAGGCGACAGGGGGGAACACTGAAGCTTTCTTT. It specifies CASTQATGGNTEAFF.

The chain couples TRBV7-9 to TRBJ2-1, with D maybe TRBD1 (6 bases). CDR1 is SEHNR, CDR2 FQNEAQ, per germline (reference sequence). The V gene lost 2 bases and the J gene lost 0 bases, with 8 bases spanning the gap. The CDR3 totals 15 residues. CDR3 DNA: TGTGCCAGCAGCTTAAGGGGGAGCTCCTACAATGAGCAGTTCTTC. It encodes CASSLRGSSYNEQFF.

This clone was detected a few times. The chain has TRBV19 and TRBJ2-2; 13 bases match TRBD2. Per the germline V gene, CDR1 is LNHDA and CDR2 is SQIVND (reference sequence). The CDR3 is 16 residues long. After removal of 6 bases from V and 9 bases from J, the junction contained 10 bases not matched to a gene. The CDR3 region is CASSVPTSGRSRELFF. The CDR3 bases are TGTGCCAGTAGCGTTCCGACTAGCGGGAGGTCAAGGGAGCTGTTTTTT.

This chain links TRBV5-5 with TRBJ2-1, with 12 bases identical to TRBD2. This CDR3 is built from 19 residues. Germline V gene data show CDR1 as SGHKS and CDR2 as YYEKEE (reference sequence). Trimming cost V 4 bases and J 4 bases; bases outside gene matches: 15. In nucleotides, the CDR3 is TGTGCCAGCAGCGCACCCAACCGACTAGCGGGAGTTGTATACAATGAGCAGTTCTTC. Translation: CASSAPNRLAGVVYNEQFF.